These 24 T cell receptor beta chains were all obtained from the same sample, sequenced in a study of blood T cell repertoires in COVID-19. The assay was immunoSEQ multiplex PCR, and TCRdb's table has in-frame clones only and misses some. The repertoire holds about 250,000 clones, approximately 90% seen once, with over 1.5% in the top ten. Sequencing input: PBMCs or T cells enriched from blood (not recorded which). The receptors come from a man aged 40-49 years who had recovered from COVID-19.

V gene TRBV6-5 combines with J gene TRBJ1-2, with D perhaps TRBD1 (6 bases). The CDR3 extends over 15 amino acids. CDR1 and CDR2 (germline): MNHEY, SVGAGI. Trimming cost V 1 base and J 4 bases, with 13 bases left between them. The CDR3 DNA sequence: TGTGCCAGCAGTTACTTTGGGGGCAACCGCTATGGCTACACCTTC. Translated: CASSYFGGNRYGYTF.

The chain combines TRBV4-2 with TRBJ2-7; TRBD2 might be the D (5 bases). The germline V gene encodes CDR1 LGHNA and CDR2 YNFKEQ. The CDR3 has 14 amino acids. V was shortened by 1 base and J by 2 bases, with 9 bases between the two germline ends. The CDR3 DNA reads TGTGCCAGCAGCCAAGGGACTGACGCCTACGAGCAGTACTTC. This translates into CASSQGTDAYEQYF.

The gene calls are TRBV6-5 and TRBJ2-1; D is perhaps TRBD1 (5 bases). V was trimmed by 4 bases and J by 4 bases, leaving 8 bases between them. The CDR3 loop spans 13 amino acids. CDR1 is MNHEY and CDR2 is SVGAGI in the germline V gene. Here the CDR3 reads CASSLDNYNEQFF. The DNA of the CDR3 is TGTGCCAGCAGTTTGGACAATTACAATGAGCAGTTCTTC.

The chain is built from TRBV2 and TRBJ1-1; D is uncertain. This CDR3 has 11 residues. Trimming cost V 8 bases and J 3 bases, with 7 bases left between them. Looked up from germline, CDR1 is SNHLY and CDR2 is FYNNEI. Here the CDR3 DNA reads TGTGCCAGCCCCGGAGACACTGAAGCTTTCTTT. It encodes CASPGDTEAFF.

V is TRBV2 and J is TRBJ2-2, with a possible D match to TRBD1 (5 bases). This CDR3 has 14 residues. Trimming stripped 8 bases from V and 1 base from J, with 11 bases between. Germline CDR1 is SNHLY and CDR2 is FYNNEI. DNA of the CDR3: TGTGCCAGCGGGGCCCGGTTGAACACCGGGGAGCTGTTTTTT. Encoded protein: CASGARLNTGELFF.

J is TRBJ1-2 and V is TRBV28; D is possibly TRBD1 (6 bases). Between the trimmed V and J ends, which lost 5 bases and 4 bases, there was a span of 14 bases. The CDR3 totals 14 residues. Germline CDR1 and CDR2: MDHEN and SYDVKM. CDR3 coding DNA: TGTGCCAGCAGTCCCTCGGGGGGCGTCTATGGCTACACCTTC. Its protein is CASSPSGGVYGYTF.

With regard to this clone: At one end the junction does not follow the germline gene, possibly because of a read error. This chain links TRBV5-1 with TRBJ1-2; 11 bases line up with TRBD1. The CDR3 covers 13 residues. Looked up from germline, CDR1 is SGHRS and CDR2 is YFSETQ. The CDR3 nucleotides are TGCGCCAGCAGCCTAGGGACAGGGGGACCAAGCGCCTTC. This sequence encodes CASSLGTGGPSAF.

The chain has TRBV7-2 and TRBJ1-2; D unclear. The CDR3 consists of 14 residues. The germline CDR1 and CDR2 sequences are SGHTA and FQGNSA. Trimming cost V 1 base and J 3 bases, with 9 bases left between them. In nucleotides, the CDR3 is TGTGCCAGCAGCTTAGATGGAGCTGACTATGGCTACACCTTC. It translates to CASSLDGADYGYTF.

The gene calls are TRBV19 and TRBJ1-5, with TRBD1 identical over 8 bases. Germline V gene data show CDR1 as LNHDA and CDR2 as SQIVND (reference sequence). Trimming at V came to 9 bases and at J to 3 bases, leaving 7 bases not matched to a gene. This CDR3 spans 14 amino acids. The CDR3: CASQDRVNNQPQHF. CDR3 nucleotide sequence: TGTGCCAGCCAGGACAGGGTGAACAATCAGCCCCAGCATTTT. Together with reference TRBV19 and TRBJ1-5, the CDR3 gives the full variable domain: DGGITQSPKYLFRKEGQNVTLSCEQNLNHDAMYWYRQDPGQGLRLIYYSQIVNDFQKGDIAEGYSVSREKKESFPLTVTSAQKNPTAFYLCASQDRVNNQPQHFGDGTRLSIL.

The V call is TRBV7-2, the J call TRBJ2-7; 8 nucleotides align to TRBD1. Germline V gives CDR1 SGHTA, CDR2 FQGNSA. The CDR3 is made up of 15 amino acids. V was clipped by 2 bases and J by 3 bases; unmatched bases: 6. DNA for the CDR3: TGTGCCAGCAGCTTAACGGGACAGGCAATCTACGAGCAGTACTTC. Amino acid sequence: CASSLTGQAIYEQYF. The full variable domain, its missing parts supplied by reference TRBV7-2 and TRBJ2-7, is GAGVSQSPSNKVTEKGKDVELRCDPISGHTALYWYRQSLGQGLEFLIYFQGNSAPDKSGLPSDRFSAERTGGSVSTLTIQRTQQEDSAVYLCASSLTGQAIYEQYFGPGTRLTVT.

V usage is TRBV27 and J usage is TRBJ2-7; 7 bases fit TRBD2. The germline V gene has CDR1 MNHEY and CDR2 SMNVEV (reference sequence). V shed 2 bases and J 2 bases; nucleotides not matched to a gene: 3. This CDR3 is built from 14 residues. CDR3 protein: CASSLKRGAYEQYF. Written as DNA, the CDR3 is TGTGCCAGCAGTTTAAAGCGGGGAGCCTACGAGCAGTACTTC.

The V call is TRBV7-9, the J call TRBJ2-7; 7 nucleotides line up with TRBD1. V gave up 3 bases and J gave up 4 bases; unmatched junction bases: 6. This CDR3 has 14 residues. Germline V gene sequence: CDR1 SEHNR, CDR2 FQNEAQ (reference sequence). The CDR3 loop is CASSFTQGSYEQYF. CDR3 DNA: TGTGCCAGCAGCTTTACACAGGGGTCTTACGAGCAGTACTTC.

The chain links TRBV4-3 to TRBJ2-7; 8 nucleotides match TRBD1. The length of the CDR3 is 15 residues. The germline V gene encodes CDR1 LGHNA and CDR2 YSLEER. The junction had 6 bases not matched to a gene; V was cut back by 1 base and J by 4 bases. The DNA of the CDR3 is TGCGCCAGCAGCCAAGTAGGGACAGGCGATTACGAGCAGTACTTC. Protein sequence: CASSQVGTGDYEQYF.

The chain uses TRBV10-3 and TRBJ2-7, with D maybe TRBD2 (6 bases). The V end lost 8 bases, the J end lost 1 base, and 9 bases lay between the germline ends. Germline CDR1 ENHRY, CDR2 SYGVKD. This CDR3 has 12 residues. In DNA, the CDR3 is TGTGCCATCGGCGGGACTTCCTACGAGCAGTACTTC. As protein: CAIGGTSYEQYF.

This rearrangement joins TRBV19 to TRBJ2-1, with TRBD2 matching over 8 bases. The CDR3 is 19 amino acids. CDR1 LNHDA and CDR2 SQIVND come from the germline V gene (reference sequence). The J segment lost 8 bases and the V segment lost 5 bases, leaving 23 bases of the junction unmatched. Here the CDR3 reads CASSFRDTREAGVSDEQFF. CDR3 bases: TGTGCCAGTAGTTTCCGGGACACCAGAGAAGCGGGAGTTTCCGATGAGCAGTTCTTC. The full variable domain, its missing parts supplied by reference TRBV19 and TRBJ2-1, is DGGITQSPKYLFRKEGQNVTLSCEQNLNHDAMYWYRQDPGQGLRLIYYSQIVNDFQKGDIAEGYSVSREKKESFPLTVTSAQKNPTAFYLCASSFRDTREAGVSDEQFFGPGTRLTVL.

V usage is TRBV10-3 and J usage is TRBJ2-5; a possible D gene is TRBD2 (5 bases). Germline-derived CDR1 and CDR2 are ENHRY and SYGVKD. V lost 4 bases and J 4 bases, leaving 16 bases between the germline ends. The CDR3 consists of 15 residues. The CDR3 region has the DNA TGTGCCATCAGTGTGAATAGCGAACGGGGAGAGACCCAGTACTTC. Translation gives CAISVNSERGETQYF.

This clone showed up just once. The V call is TRBV4-3, the J call TRBJ1-3; weak D call: TRBD1 (5 bases). There are 15 residues in the CDR3. The V gene lost 0 bases and the J gene lost 4 bases, with 10 bases spanning the gap. Germline V CDR1 and CDR2: LGHNA, YSLEER. The CDR3 coding sequence is TGCGCCAGCAGCCAAGAGCCAGGGCTGGGAAACACCATATATTTT. Its protein product is CASSQEPGLGNTIYF.

The chain carries TRBV18 and TRBJ1-1, with 9 bases aligning to TRBD1. With 6 bases clipped from V and 2 bases from J, the junction kept 16 bases outside the gene matches. This CDR3 has 18 residues. CDR1 KGHSH and CDR2 LQKENI come from the germline V gene. As DNA, the CDR3 is TGTGCCAGCTCCAAGTTCGTGGGACAGGGTTTCGGAAACACTGAAGCTTTCTTT. Protein product: CASSKFVGQGFGNTEAFF.

The rearrangement links TRBV6-2 or TRBV6-3 to TRBJ2-2; D ambiguous. CDR3 length: 16 residues. The ends were cut back, 2 bases at V and 1 base at J, with 11 bases in the middle. CDR1 MNHEY and CDR2 SVGEGT come from the germline V gene. CDR3 sequence reads: CASSYPPELNTGELFF. CDR3 DNA sequence: TGTGCCAGCAGTTACCCTCCCGAACTGAACACCGGGGAGCTGTTTTTT.

This clone occurred once. V is TRBV15 and J is TRBJ2-2, with TRBD1 matching 11 bases. V shed 2 bases and J 5 bases; nucleotides not matched to a gene: 10. CDR3 length: 18 amino acids. Germline CDR1 reads LNHNV; CDR2 reads YYDKDF (reference sequence). CDR3 protein: CATSRRSLRDRGTGELFF. The CDR3 DNA reads TGTGCCACCAGCAGAAGGAGCCTTAGGGACAGGGGGACCGGGGAGCTGTTTTTT.

This chain joins TRBV6-5 and TRBJ1-2, with 8 bases lining up with TRBD1. CDR3 length equals 14 residues. Germline V gene lookup returns CDR1 MNHEY and CDR2 SVGAGI. Unmatched junction bases numbered 6, after V lost 3 bases and J lost 6 bases. As DNA, the CDR3 is TGTGCCAGCAGTTATGGCGCAGGGGGCGATGGCTACACCTTC. This translates into CASSYGAGGDGYTF.

V usage is TRBV4-3 and J usage is TRBJ1-1; no firm D call. This CDR3 comprises 13 residues. Germline loops: CDR1 LGHNA, CDR2 YSLEER. V was trimmed by 4 bases and J by 4 bases, leaving 10 bases between them. CDR3 bases: TGCGCCAGCAGCCCTGGCGGGAGCACTGAAGCTTTCTTT. Translation: CASSPGGSTEAFF.

The J gene is TRBJ2-1, the V gene TRBV27; D is ambiguous. Trimming shortened V by 4 bases and J by 1 base, and 11 bases separated the two germline ends. Germline lookup yields CDR1 MNHEY and CDR2 SMNVEV (reference sequence). CDR3 length equals 15 residues. The CDR3: CASSSPERSYNEQFF. The CDR3 DNA reads TGTGCCAGCAGTTCCCCCGAGAGGTCCTACAATGAGCAGTTCTTC.

The chain couples TRBV6-5 to TRBJ1-1, with D maybe TRBD1 (6 bases). CDR1 MNHEY and CDR2 SVGAGI come from the germline V gene. The CDR3 spans 15 residues. V lost 7 bases to trimming and J lost 4 bases, with 19 bases between them. The CDR3 sequence: CASTFKQGGSTEAFF. The CDR3 DNA reads TGTGCCAGCACCTTCAAACAGGGAGGGAGCACTGAAGCTTTCTTT.